This is a list of T cell receptor beta chains from one sample in a study of tumor-infiltrating lymphocytes in primary liver carcinoma. A single record per CDR3 protein comes from TCRdb applying MiXCR to the multiplex PCR reads. The sample has fewer than 75,000 distinct CDR3 sequences, 65% to 80% seen once. Sequences were obtained from liver tumor tissue from sampling region 2. These receptors originate from a middle-aged man with primary liver carcinoma and hepatitis B virus infection. The CDR3 runs from the conserved cysteine through the conserved F or W. A D gene is named only where the DNA matches it firmly. Clone size, where shown, is once, few, many, or a class for clones that have expanded.

abundance,v_gene,j_gene,d_gene,CDR3nt,CDR3aa
once,TRBV11-1,TRBJ2-4,TRBD2,TGTGCCAGCAGCTTTCCCGAGACTAGCGGGACCAAAAGCATTCTGTACTTC,CASSFPETSGTKSILYF
few,TRBV29-1,TRBJ2-2,TRBD1,TGCAGCGTTCCCTATTCCGACAGGGTGGGAGTGAACACCGGGGAGTTGTTTTTC,CSVPYSDRVGVNTGELFF
once,TRBV4-3,TRBJ1-6,TRBD1,TGCGCCAGCAGACAAGTAGGACAGGGAAATTCACCCCTCCACTTT,CASRQVGQGNSPLHF
NA,TRBV10-1,TRBJ2-5,NA,TGCGCCAGCATTGACCACGTGGAAGAGACCCAGTACTTC,CASIDHVEETQYF
NA,TRBV4-2,TRBJ2-1,TRBD2,TGTTCCAGCAGTCAAGCGACTAGCGGGCTCAGCTCCTACAATGAGCAGTTCTTC,CSSSQATSGLSSYNEQFF
NA,TRBV4-3,TRBJ1-5,NA,TGCGCCAGCAGGAGTGTGGCGTATAGCAATCAGCCCCATCATTTT,CASRSVAYSNQPHHF
few,TRBV29-1,TRBJ2-1,TRBD1,TGCAGCGTGTGGGGGACAGGGGAGATCCAGTTCTTC,CSVWGTGEIQFF
few,TRBV12-3/TRBV12-4,TRBJ1-1,NA,TGTGCCAGCAGTTTGGCAGGCAGGAACACCGAAGCTTTCTTT,CASSLAGRNTEAFF
NA,TRBV11-2,TRBJ2-7,NA,TGTGCCAGTAACTACCAGACGGAGGCCTACGAGCAGTACTTC,CASNYQTEAYEQYF
medium-sized,TRBV12-3/TRBV12-4,TRBJ2-2,NA,TGTGCCAGCAGCGGCTACTCCACCGGGGAGCTGTTTTTT,CASSGYSTGELFF
many,TRBV7-9,TRBJ2-5,TRBD2,TGTGCCAGCAGCTTAATAGCGGGAGAGCAAGAGACCCAGTACTTC,CASSLIAGEQETQYF
medium-sized,TRBV7-9,TRBJ2-7,TRBD2,TGTGCCAGCAGCGGCGGGACTAGCGGGAACCAGCGTCCCTACGAGCAGTACTTC,CASSGGTSGNQRPYEQYF
NA,TRBV5-1,TRBJ2-7,NA,TGCGCCAGCAGCTTGGATCCTTCCACCTACGAGCACTACTTC,CASSLDPSTYEHYF
NA,TRBV6-1,TRBJ2-1,TRBD2,TGTGTCAGCGCTCCGGTCGAACGGACTAGCGGAAGCAATGGGCAGTTCTTC,CVSAPVERTSGSNGQFF
few,TRBV6-5,TRBJ2-7,TRBD1,TGTGCCAGCAGTGACGGGACAGGGGGAGGCTACGAGCAGTACTTC,CASSDGTGGGYEQYF
few,TRBV29-1,TRBJ1-1,TRBD1,TGCAGCGCGGACAGGGGGCGAGGAGCTGAAGCTTTCTTT,CSADRGRGAEAFF
NA,TRBV6-1,TRBJ2-5,NA,TGTGCCAGCAGTGATGGTGGGTGGAAAGAGACCCAATACTTC,CASSDGGWKETQYF
NA,TRBV4-3,TRBJ2-7,NA,TGCGCAAGCAGCCAACATTTGTCCCGCTCATACGAGCAGTACTTC,CASSQHLSRSYEQYF
NA,TRBV20-1,TRBJ2-1,TRBD2,TGCAGTGCTCTAGCGGGATCTCCCTGGAGAGAGCAGTTCTTC,CSALAGSPWREQFF
NA,TRBV6-1,TRBJ2-1,NA,TGTGCCAGCAGTCCGAGCTCCTATAATGAGCGGTCCTTC,CASSPSSYNERSF
NA,TRBV6-2/TRBV6-3,TRBJ2-7,TRBD2,TGTGCCAGCATACTACCTAGCGGGGGGGACGAGCAGTACTTC,CASILPSGGDEQYF
NA,TRBV4-1,TRBJ2-1,TRBD2,TGCCCCAGCAGCCAGGCGGGAGGGTACAATGAGAAGTTCTTC,CPSSQAGGYNEKFF
many,TRBV2,TRBJ2-2,NA,TGTGCCAGCAGTGGTATGGGGGCGCCCGGGGAGCTGTTTTTT,CASSGMGAPGELFF
NA,TRBV12-3/TRBV12-4,TRBJ2-1,NA,TGTGCCAGCAGCTCCCGAGGGAGGGGGTACTCCTACAATGAGCAGTTCTTC,CASSSRGRGYSYNEQFF
NA,TRBV4-2,TRBJ2-3,NA,TGTGCCAGCAGCCCTAAGGCGGGACTCGCAGATACGCAGTATTTT,CASSPKAGLADTQYF
NA,TRBV14,TRBJ2-3,NA,TGTGCCAGCAGCCACAAGCTTCTCGGCGATCTAAATACGCAGTATTTT,CASSHKLLGDLNTQYF
many,TRBV29-1,TRBJ2-3,TRBD2,TGCAGCGTTGGTGGAAAAGCGGGAGGGCGCGCAGATACGCAGTATTTT,CSVGGKAGGRADTQYF
NA,TRBV4-1,TRBJ2-5,TRBD1,TGCGTCAGTAGCCAAGGTGGACAGGGTTGGGAGACCCAGTACTTC,CVSSQGGQGWETQYF
NA,TRBV4-1,TRBJ1-6,TRBD1,TGCGCCAACGGCCACCACCTACAGGGGGCGGGTTCACCCCTCCACTTT,CANGHHLQGAGSPLHF
NA,TRBV19,TRBJ2-3,TRBD1,TGTGCCAGTAGGGAAACAGGGGAGGATACGCAGTATTTT,CASRETGEDTQYF
NA,TRBV4-3,TRBJ2-3,NA,TGCGCCAGCAGCCAAGATCTGGAACCGCGGACTAACGTCATAGATGCGCAGTATTTT,CASSQDLEPRTNVIDAQYF
once,TRBV6-5,TRBJ2-7,NA,TGTGCCAGCTGCCGGACAGATGCCTATGAGCAGTACTTC,CASCRTDAYEQYF
NA,TRBV12-3/TRBV12-4,TRBJ2-7,TRBD2,TGTGCGAGCAGTTTGAGCGGGAGCTCCTACGATCAGTACTTC,CASSLSGSSYDQYF
once,TRBV10-3,TRBJ2-3,TRBD2,TGTGCCATCAGCGAACCCCTCCGACTAGCGGGAACCAGAGATACGCATTATTTT,CAISEPLRLAGTRDTHYF
many,TRBV5-1,TRBJ1-2,NA,TGCGCCAGCAGCTTGGCTCCCTCAGGGTCTGGCTACACCTTC,CASSLAPSGSGYTF
NA,TRBV5-5,TRBJ2-1,NA,TGTGCCAGCAACATTGGACAAGGTTCCTACAATGAGCAGTTCTTC,CASNIGQGSYNEQFF
NA,TRBV4-1,TRBJ2-6,NA,TGCGCCAGCAGCCAACAAAGGACAGACTCTGGGGCCAACGTCCTGACTTTC,CASSQQRTDSGANVLTF
NA,TRBV7-8,TRBJ2-3,TRBD2,TGTGCCAGCAGCTTAGCGGCGGGAGCTCCTAGGAGCACAGATACGCAGTATTTT,CASSLAAGAPRSTDTQYF
NA,TRBV4-3,TRBJ2-2,NA,TGCGCCAGCAGCCAAAACCCAGGAAACCTCGGGGAGCTGTTTTTT,CASSQNPGNLGELFF
NA,TRBV13,TRBJ2-1,NA,TGTGCCAGCAGCTTCCGCTCAGGGACGTACAATGAGCACTTCTTC,CASSFRSGTYNEHFF
few,TRBV6-2/TRBV6-3,TRBJ2-7,TRBD1,TGTGCCAGCAGTTACTCGACACAGGGGAATCGCTACGAGCAGTACTTC,CASSYSTQGNRYEQYF
NA,TRBV4-3,TRBJ2-1,NA,TGCGCCAGTAGCCAAAACCCTACGGGAGCCAATGAGCAGTTCTTC,CASSQNPTGANEQFF
NA,TRBV11-2,TRBJ2-1,TRBD2,TGTACCAGCAGCCCTTTCTCCAGCGGGAAGGATGGCGAGCAGTTCTTC,CTSSPFSSGKDGEQFF
NA,TRBV6-2/TRBV6-3,TRBJ1-1,NA,TGTGCCAGCAGTTGCAGCGGGGGACGGGCTGAGGCTTTCTTT,CASSCSGGRAEAFF
NA,TRBV11-2,TRBJ2-1,TRBD2,TGTACGAGCAGCTTAGAGTTCCTAGCGGGAATGAATGAGCAGTTCTTC,CTSSLEFLAGMNEQFF
NA,TRBV5-1,TRBJ2-7,TRBD1,TGCACCATCAGATCCCAGACAGGGGGCGCCCCGGTGGTCTCTAACGAGCAGTACTTC,CTIRSQTGGAPVVSNEQYF
NA,TRBV11-2,TRBJ2-3,TRBD1,TGTACCAGCAGCATATCGACAGGGGCGACAAATACGCAGTATTTT,CTSSISTGATNTQYF
NA,TRBV6-5,TRBJ1-6,TRBD1,TGTGCCAGCAGGACAGGGAATTCACCCCTCCACTTT,CASRTGNSPLHF
many,TRBV7-8,TRBJ2-7,NA,TGTGCCAGCAGCGGGGACTTCTACGAGCAGTACTTC,CASSGDFYEQYF